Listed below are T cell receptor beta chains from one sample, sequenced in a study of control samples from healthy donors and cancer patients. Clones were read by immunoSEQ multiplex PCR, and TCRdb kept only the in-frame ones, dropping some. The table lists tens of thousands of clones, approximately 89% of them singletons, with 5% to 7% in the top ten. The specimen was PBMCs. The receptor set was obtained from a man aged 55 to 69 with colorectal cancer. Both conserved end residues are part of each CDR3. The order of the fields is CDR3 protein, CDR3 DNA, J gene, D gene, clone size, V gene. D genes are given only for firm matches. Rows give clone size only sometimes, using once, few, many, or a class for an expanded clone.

CDR3 protein: CASSLALGTGSETQYF
CDR3 DNA: TGTGCCAGCAGCTTAGCCCTCGGGACAGGGTCGGAGACCCAGTACTTC
J gene: TRBJ2-5
D gene: TRBD1
clone size: once
V gene: TRBV7-7

CDR3 protein: CAIGGSGNEKLFF
CDR3 DNA: TGTGCTATAGGGGGTTCTGGTAATGAAAAACTGTTTTTT
J gene: TRBJ1-4
D gene: .
clone size: .
V gene: TRBV6-5

CDR3 protein: CASSSWGGNQPQHF
CDR3 DNA: TGTGCCAGCAGCAGCTGGGGGGGAAATCAGCCCCAGCATTTT
J gene: TRBJ1-5
D gene: .
clone size: .
V gene: TRBV6-2/TRBV6-3

CDR3 protein: CASSLRSWGDYNEQFF
CDR3 DNA: TGTGCCAGCAGCTTACGGTCGTGGGGGGACTACAATGAGCAGTTCTTC
J gene: TRBJ2-1
D gene: .
clone size: .
V gene: TRBV7-6

CDR3 protein: CASSYGSAPVIQYF
CDR3 DNA: TGTGCCAGCAGTTACGGTTCAGCTCCAGTAATCCAGTACTTC
J gene: TRBJ2-5
D gene: .
clone size: .
V gene: TRBV6-5

CDR3 protein: CASSWAPGNEQFF
CDR3 DNA: TGTGCCAGCAGCTGGGCGCCTGGCAATGAGCAGTTCTTC
J gene: TRBJ2-1
D gene: .
clone size: .
V gene: TRBV7-8

CDR3 protein: CASSPGSGTTNTGELFF
CDR3 DNA: TGTGCCAGCTCACCCGGAAGCGGGACGACGAACACCGGGGAGCTGTTTTTT
J gene: TRBJ2-2
D gene: TRBD2
clone size: .
V gene: TRBV18

CDR3 protein: CASSLGGGVASGEQYF
CDR3 DNA: TGTGCCAGCAGCTTGGGGGGCGGTGTAGCCTCCGGGGAGCAGTACTTC
J gene: TRBJ2-7
D gene: .
clone size: .
V gene: TRBV5-4

CDR3 protein: CASSPPPGAGYEQYF
CDR3 DNA: TGTGCCAGCAGCCCGCCCCCGGGGGCGGGTTACGAGCAGTACTTC
J gene: TRBJ2-7
D gene: .
clone size: .
V gene: TRBV7-2

CDR3 protein: CASSEGTGGVHTEAFF
CDR3 DNA: TGTGCCAGCAGTGAAGGGACAGGGGGCGTGCACACTGAAGCTTTCTTT
J gene: TRBJ1-1
D gene: TRBD1
clone size: .
V gene: TRBV25-1

CDR3 protein: CASSRAGGAETQYF
CDR3 DNA: TGTGCCAGCAGCCGGGCCGGTGGGGCGGAGACCCAGTACTTC
J gene: TRBJ2-5
D gene: .
clone size: .
V gene: TRBV11-2

CDR3 protein: CASSPNNPTGIYSGANVLTF
CDR3 DNA: TGTGCCAGCTCACCAAATAACCCGACAGGGATCTACTCTGGGGCCAACGTCCTGACTTTC
J gene: TRBJ2-6
D gene: TRBD1
clone size: .
V gene: TRBV18

CDR3 protein: CASSLKTDSSGNTIYF
CDR3 DNA: TGTGCCAGCAGCTTAAAAACAGATTCTTCTGGAAACACCATATATTTT
J gene: TRBJ1-3
D gene: .
clone size: .
V gene: TRBV7-2

CDR3 protein: CASSALKGETQYF
CDR3 DNA: TGTGCCAGCAGCGCATTAAAGGGGGAGACCCAGTACTTC
J gene: TRBJ2-5
D gene: .
clone size: .
V gene: TRBV7-2

CDR3 protein: CASSQGTLSTDTQYF
CDR3 DNA: TGCGCCAGCAGCCAAGGGACCCTTAGCACAGATACGCAGTATTTT
J gene: TRBJ2-3
D gene: .
clone size: .
V gene: TRBV4-3

CDR3 protein: CASSSPGGKETQYF
CDR3 DNA: TGTGCCAGCAGCTCGCCCGGGGGGAAAGAGACCCAGTACTTC
J gene: TRBJ2-5
D gene: TRBD2
clone size: .
V gene: TRBV7-9

CDR3 protein: CASSLAGGAPDTQYF
CDR3 DNA: TGTGCCAGCAGCTTAGCCGGGGGCGCGCCAGATACGCAGTATTTT
J gene: TRBJ2-3
D gene: .
clone size: once
V gene: TRBV7-3

CDR3 protein: CASSLRDQVGMQYF
CDR3 DNA: TGTGCCAGCAGCTTAAGGGACCAGGTAGGAATGCAGTATTTT
J gene: TRBJ2-3
D gene: .
clone size: .
V gene: TRBV7-9

CDR3 protein: CASSMTVTGFFGAEAFF
CDR3 DNA: TGTGCCAGCAGCATGACAGTAACAGGGTTTTTCGGCGCTGAAGCTTTCTTT
J gene: TRBJ1-1
D gene: .
clone size: .
V gene: TRBV7-8

CDR3 protein: CASSLLGKDGDYGYTF
CDR3 DNA: TGTGCCAGCAGCTTATTAGGAAAGGACGGAGACTATGGCTACACCTTC
J gene: TRBJ1-2
D gene: .
clone size: few
V gene: TRBV7-9

CDR3 protein: CASSLWGTGRMNTEAFF
CDR3 DNA: TGTGCCAGCAGTTTATGGGGGACAGGGAGAATGAACACTGAAGCTTTCTTT
J gene: TRBJ1-1
D gene: TRBD1
clone size: .
V gene: TRBV28

CDR3 protein: CASSDSGGPSYEQYF
CDR3 DNA: TGTGCCAGCAGCGATAGCGGGGGGCCGTCCTACGAGCAGTACTTC
J gene: TRBJ2-7
D gene: TRBD2
clone size: .
V gene: TRBV7-2

CDR3 protein: CASGLRVYEQFF
CDR3 DNA: TGTGCTAGTGGTTTGAGGGTATACGAGCAGTTCTTC
J gene: TRBJ2-1
D gene: .
clone size: .
V gene: TRBV12-5

CDR3 protein: CASTGTVDNEQFF
CDR3 DNA: TGTGCCAGCACGGGGACGGTTGACAATGAGCAGTTCTTC
J gene: TRBJ2-1
D gene: .
clone size: .
V gene: TRBV2

CDR3 protein: CASSQVGNEQFF
CDR3 DNA: TGTGCCAGCAGCCAGGTGGGGAATGAGCAGTTCTTC
J gene: TRBJ2-1
D gene: .
clone size: .
V gene: TRBV3-1/TRBV3-2

CDR3 protein: CASSLVGGIHSGANVLTF
CDR3 DNA: TGCGCCAGCAGCTTGGTAGGTGGCATACACTCTGGGGCCAACGTCCTGACTTTC
J gene: TRBJ2-6
D gene: .
clone size: .
V gene: TRBV5-1

CDR3 protein: CASSLARRSPETQYF
CDR3 DNA: TGTGCCAGCAGCTTAGCGCGAAGAAGTCCGGAGACCCAGTACTTC
J gene: TRBJ2-5
D gene: .
clone size: .
V gene: TRBV7-2

CDR3 protein: CASSPNPQGSSYNEQFF
CDR3 DNA: TGCGCCAGCAGCCCGAACCCCCAGGGGAGCTCCTACAATGAGCAGTTCTTC
J gene: TRBJ2-1
D gene: .
clone size: .
V gene: TRBV4-1

CDR3 protein: CASRGTGDYGYTF
CDR3 DNA: TGTGCCAGCAGAGGGACAGGGGACTATGGCTACACCTTC
J gene: TRBJ1-2
D gene: TRBD1
clone size: .
V gene: TRBV11-3

CDR3 protein: CASSPGQGVQEFF
CDR3 DNA: TGTGCCAGCTCACCGGGACAGGGAGTACAGGAGTTCTTC
J gene: TRBJ2-1
D gene: TRBD1
clone size: .
V gene: TRBV18

CDR3 protein: CASSQDGGSSYEQYF
CDR3 DNA: TGTGCCAGCAGCCAAGATGGGGGCAGCTCCTACGAGCAGTACTTC
J gene: TRBJ2-7
D gene: .
clone size: .
V gene: TRBV4-2

CDR3 protein: CSVEVTSIRGYTF
CDR3 DNA: TGCAGCGTTGAAGTGACCAGCATAAGGGGCTACACCTTC
J gene: TRBJ1-2
D gene: .
clone size: few
V gene: TRBV29-1

CDR3 protein: CASSLVASGAETQYF
CDR3 DNA: TGCGCCAGCAGCTTGGTGGCTAGTGGAGCAGAGACCCAGTACTTC
J gene: TRBJ2-5
D gene: .
clone size: .
V gene: TRBV5-1

CDR3 protein: CAISEGQGFNQPQHF
CDR3 DNA: TGTGCCATCAGTGAAGGGCAGGGATTCAATCAGCCCCAGCATTTT
J gene: TRBJ1-5
D gene: .
clone size: .
V gene: TRBV10-3

CDR3 protein: CASSQGGVGSPLHF
CDR3 DNA: TGCGCCAGCAGCCAAGGAGGGGTAGGTTCACCCCTCCACTTT
J gene: TRBJ1-6
D gene: .
clone size: .
V gene: TRBV4-1

CDR3 protein: CASSISGGRTNEKLFF
CDR3 DNA: TGTGCCAGTAGTATCTCGGGGGGACGAACTAATGAAAAACTGTTTTTT
J gene: TRBJ1-4
D gene: .
clone size: .
V gene: TRBV19